The following is a T cell receptor (beta chain) sequence with its context. An amount of RNA that ranged from roughly 0.5 to 1 ug was reverse transcribed with random hexamers. The immunoSEQ assay covered 54 Vbeta and 13 Jbeta segments for CDR3. TCRdb reprocessed the immunoSEQ multiplex PCR reads with MiXCR, giving one entry per CDR3 protein. Among around 300,000 distinct CDR3 sequences, roughly 85% were seen once, and the ten largest hold roughly 0.21%. CD8+ and CD4+ T cells taken from blood had their TCR beta sequenced. The multiple sclerosis controls were treatment-naive patients with relapsing-remitting disease that was stable or active. The authors negatively isolated CD8+ and CD4+ T cells and FACS-enriched TEMRA cells. The CDR3 length is 14 residues. The V and J ends lost 6 bases and 1 base respectively, with 13 bases between them. The germline gives CDR1 SGDLS, CDR2 YYNGEE. The data derive from a study of CD8 T cells in Susac syndrome.

Sequenced input: CD8+ T cells from PBMCs. The clonotype originates from a human donor with multiple sclerosis. The rearrangement joins TRBV9 to TRBJ1-1, with D uncertain. The CDR3 here is CASTSGVGNTEAFF. The CDR3 bases are TGTGCCAGCACCTCCGGGGTGGGGAACACTGAAGCTTTCTTT.